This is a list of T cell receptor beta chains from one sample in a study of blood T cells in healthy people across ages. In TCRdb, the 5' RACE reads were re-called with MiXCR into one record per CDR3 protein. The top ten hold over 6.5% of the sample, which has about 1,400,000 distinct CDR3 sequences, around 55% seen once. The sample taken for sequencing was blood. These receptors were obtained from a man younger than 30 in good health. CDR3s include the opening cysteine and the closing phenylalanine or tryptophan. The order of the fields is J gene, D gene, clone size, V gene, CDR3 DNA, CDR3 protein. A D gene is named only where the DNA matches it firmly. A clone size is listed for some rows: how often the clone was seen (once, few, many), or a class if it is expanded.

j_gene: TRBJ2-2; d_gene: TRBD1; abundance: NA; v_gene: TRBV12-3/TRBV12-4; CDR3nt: TGTGCCAGCTTAAACGGACAGGGAATTTCCGGGGAGCTGTTTTTT; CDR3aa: CASLNGQGISGELFF
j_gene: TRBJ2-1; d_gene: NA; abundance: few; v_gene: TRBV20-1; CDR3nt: TGCAGTGCTACAGGGGGGACCTACAATGAGCAGTTCTTC; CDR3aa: CSATGGTYNEQFF
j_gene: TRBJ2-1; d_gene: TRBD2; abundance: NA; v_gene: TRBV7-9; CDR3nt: TGTGCCAGCAGCTCCGAGGTAGCGGGATGGTTCTTC; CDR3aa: CASSSEVAGWFF
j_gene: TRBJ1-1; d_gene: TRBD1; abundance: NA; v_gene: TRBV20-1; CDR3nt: TGCAGTGCTAGAGATCCGGACAGGGTAGAGCGGGGGGCTTTCTTT; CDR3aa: CSARDPDRVERGAFF
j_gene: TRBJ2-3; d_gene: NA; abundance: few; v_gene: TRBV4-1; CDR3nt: TGCGCCAGCAGCCTGGGGGTCCTCCTCTCCGATACGCAGTATTTT; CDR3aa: CASSLGVLLSDTQYF
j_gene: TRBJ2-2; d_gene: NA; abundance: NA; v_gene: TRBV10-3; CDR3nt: TGTGCCATCCCGGGGGAGCTGTTTTTT; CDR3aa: CAIPGELFF
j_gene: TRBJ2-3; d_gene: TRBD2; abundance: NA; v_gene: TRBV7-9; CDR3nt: TGTGCCGGACACGATACTAGCGGCCTCACAGATACGCAGTATTTT; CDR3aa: CAGHDTSGLTDTQYF
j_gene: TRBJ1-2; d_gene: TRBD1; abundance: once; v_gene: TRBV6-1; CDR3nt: TGTGCCAGCAGTGACAGGACAGGGGGAAACTATGGCTACACCTTC; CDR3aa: CASSDRTGGNYGYTF
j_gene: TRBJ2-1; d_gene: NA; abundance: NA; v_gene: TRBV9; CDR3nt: TGTGCCAGCAGCGTAGGTATTAGCGATGAGCAGTTCTTC; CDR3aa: CASSVGISDEQFF
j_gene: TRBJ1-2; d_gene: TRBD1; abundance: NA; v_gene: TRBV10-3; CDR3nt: TGTGCCATCAGTGAACAGGGGCGTTTAGTTGGCTACACCTTC; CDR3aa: CAISEQGRLVGYTF
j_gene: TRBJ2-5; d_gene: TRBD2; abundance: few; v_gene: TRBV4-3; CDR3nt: TGCGCCAGCAGCCAAAGTCTGGCTAGCGGGGATCGAGAGACCCAGTACTTC; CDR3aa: CASSQSLASGDRETQYF
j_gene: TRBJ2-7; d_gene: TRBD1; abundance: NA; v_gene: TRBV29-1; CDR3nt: TGCAGCGTTGTCACGCCGGGACAGGGCTACGAGCAGTACTTC; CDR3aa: CSVVTPGQGYEQYF
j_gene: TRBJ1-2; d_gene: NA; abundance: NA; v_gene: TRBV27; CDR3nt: TGTGCCAGCCGCCGGGCAGCTAGTAACTATGGCTACACCTTC; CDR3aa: CASRRAASNYGYTF
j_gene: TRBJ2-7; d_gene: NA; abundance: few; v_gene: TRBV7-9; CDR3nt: TGTGCCTTTTACCGGGACGGAACCTACGAGCAGTACTTC; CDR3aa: CAFYRDGTYEQYF
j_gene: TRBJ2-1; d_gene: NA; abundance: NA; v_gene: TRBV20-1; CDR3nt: TGCAGTGCTAGCGGGACGGTTGGGGATGAGCAGTTCTTC; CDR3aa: CSASGTVGDEQFF
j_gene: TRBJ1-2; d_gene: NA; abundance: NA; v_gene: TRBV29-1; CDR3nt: TGCAGCGTTGATAGCCCGGGGTACTATGGCTACACCTTC; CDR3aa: CSVDSPGYYGYTF
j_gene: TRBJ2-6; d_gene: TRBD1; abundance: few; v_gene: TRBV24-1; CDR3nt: TGTGCCACCAGTGATGCCGACAGGGTGGGGGCCAACGTCCTGACTTTC; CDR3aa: CATSDADRVGANVLTF
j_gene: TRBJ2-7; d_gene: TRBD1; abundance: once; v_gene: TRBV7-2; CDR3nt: TGTGCCAGCAGCTCGCAGGGACAGGGACCCTACGAGCAGTACTTC; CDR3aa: CASSSQGQGPYEQYF
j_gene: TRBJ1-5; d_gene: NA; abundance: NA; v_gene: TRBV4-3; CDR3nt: TGCGCCAGCAGCCAAGACTCGGTCTATGATCAGCCCCAGCATTTT; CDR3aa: CASSQDSVYDQPQHF
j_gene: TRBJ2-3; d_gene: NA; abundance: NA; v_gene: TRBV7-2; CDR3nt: TGTGCCAGCAGCTTATTTGAGGACGGCACAGATACGCAGTATTTT; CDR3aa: CASSLFEDGTDTQYF
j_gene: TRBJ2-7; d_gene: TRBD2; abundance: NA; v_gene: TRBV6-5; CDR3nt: TGTGCCAGCAGTTACATAAGCGGGAGGGAGTCCCACGAGCAGTACTTC; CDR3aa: CASSYISGRESHEQYF
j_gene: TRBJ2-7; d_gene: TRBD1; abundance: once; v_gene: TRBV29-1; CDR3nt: TGCAGCGTTGGAGAGCCGACAGGGGGCTCCTACGAGCAGTACTTC; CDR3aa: CSVGEPTGGSYEQYF
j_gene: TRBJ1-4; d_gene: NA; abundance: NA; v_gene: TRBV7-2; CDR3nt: TGTGCCAGCAGCTTCACAGGCCAAGCAACTAATGAAAAACTGTTTTTT; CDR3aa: CASSFTGQATNEKLFF
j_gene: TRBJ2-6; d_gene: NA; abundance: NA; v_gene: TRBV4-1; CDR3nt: TGCGCCAGCAGCCAAGCTCCCGGACGGGTCTCTGGGGCCAACGTCCTGACTTTC; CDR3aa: CASSQAPGRVSGANVLTF
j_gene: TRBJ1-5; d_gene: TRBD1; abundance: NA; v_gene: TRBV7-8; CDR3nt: TGTGCCAGCACCGAGACAGGGGTCAATCAGCCCCAGCATTTT; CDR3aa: CASTETGVNQPQHF
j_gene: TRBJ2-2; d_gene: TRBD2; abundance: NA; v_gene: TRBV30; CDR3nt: TGTGCCTGCCCGGGGGGGACCGCGAACACCGGGGAGCTGTTTTTT; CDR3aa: CACPGGTANTGELFF
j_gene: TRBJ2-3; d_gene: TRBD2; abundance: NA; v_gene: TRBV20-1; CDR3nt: TGCAGTGCTAATAGCGGGGGGCCAGGAGATACGCAGTATTTT; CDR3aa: CSANSGGPGDTQYF
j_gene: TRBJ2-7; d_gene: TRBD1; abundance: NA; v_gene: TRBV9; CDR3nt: TGTGCCAGCAGCGTAGGAGGGACAGGGTTATACGAGCAGTACTTC; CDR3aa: CASSVGGTGLYEQYF
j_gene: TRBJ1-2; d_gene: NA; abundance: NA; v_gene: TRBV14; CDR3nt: TGTGCCAGCAGCGCCGGGACAACCTATGGCTACACCTTC; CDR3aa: CASSAGTTYGYTF
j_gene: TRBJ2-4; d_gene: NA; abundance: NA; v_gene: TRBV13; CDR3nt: TGTGCCAGCAGCTTACTCAGAGGAAACATTCAGTACTTC; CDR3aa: CASSLLRGNIQYF
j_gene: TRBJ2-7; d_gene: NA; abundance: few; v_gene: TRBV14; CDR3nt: TGTGCCAGCAGCCGGCTATCTTCGGGCGAGCAGTACTTC; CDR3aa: CASSRLSSGEQYF
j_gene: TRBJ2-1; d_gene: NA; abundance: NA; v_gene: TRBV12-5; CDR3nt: TGTGCTAGTGGCTATACGGGGGCCTCCTACAATGAGCAGTTCTTC; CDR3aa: CASGYTGASYNEQFF
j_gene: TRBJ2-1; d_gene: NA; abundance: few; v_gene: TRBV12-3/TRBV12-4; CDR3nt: TGTGCCAGCAGTTTAAGGCAAGGAGGGGACAATGAGCAGTTCTTC; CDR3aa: CASSLRQGGDNEQFF
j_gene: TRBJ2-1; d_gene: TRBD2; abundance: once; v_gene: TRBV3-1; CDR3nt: TGTGCCAGCAGCCAACCCCTAGCGGGGGGGCCCAATGAGCAGTTCTTC; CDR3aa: CASSQPLAGGPNEQFF
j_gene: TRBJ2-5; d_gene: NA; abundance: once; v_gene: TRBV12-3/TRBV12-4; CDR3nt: TGTGCCAGCCACGGGGCGGGACCGCGAGAGACCCAGTACTTC; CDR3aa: CASHGAGPRETQYF
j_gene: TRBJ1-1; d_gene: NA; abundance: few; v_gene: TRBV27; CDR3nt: TGTGCCAGCAGTGTTTCTGGGATGAACACTGAAGCTTTCTTT; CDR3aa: CASSVSGMNTEAFF
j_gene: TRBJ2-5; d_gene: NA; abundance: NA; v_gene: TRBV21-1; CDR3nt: TGTGCCAGCAATCGGATCTCACTCTCTAGGGCTCACGAGACCCAGTACTTC; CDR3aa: CASNRISLSRAHETQYF
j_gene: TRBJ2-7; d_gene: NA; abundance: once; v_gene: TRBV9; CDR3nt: TGTGCCAGCAGCGTAGTGAGCGGCCCGGACGAGCAGTACTTC; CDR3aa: CASSVVSGPDEQYF
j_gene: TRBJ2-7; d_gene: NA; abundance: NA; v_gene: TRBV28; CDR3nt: TGTGCCAGCAGTTCCTCCGGGACGGACTCCTACGAGCAGTACTTC; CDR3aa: CASSSSGTDSYEQYF
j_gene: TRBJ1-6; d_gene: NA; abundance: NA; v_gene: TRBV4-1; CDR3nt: TGCGCCAGCAGCCAAGATCAGGGTTTGAGCTCACCCCTCCACTTT; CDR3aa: CASSQDQGLSSPLHF
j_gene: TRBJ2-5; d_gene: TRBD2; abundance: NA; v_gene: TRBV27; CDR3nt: TGTGCCAGCAGTTTATCCAGCGGGAGGGCCGCGACCCAGTACTTC; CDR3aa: CASSLSSGRAATQYF
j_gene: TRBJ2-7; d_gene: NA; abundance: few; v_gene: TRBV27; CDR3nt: TGTGCCAGCAGCATATCCAAGGGCTACGAGCAGTACTTC; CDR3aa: CASSISKGYEQYF
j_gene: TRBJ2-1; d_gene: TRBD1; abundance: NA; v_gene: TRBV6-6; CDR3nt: TGTGCCAGCAGCCCCCTGACAGGGGCCTACAATGAGCAGTTCTTC; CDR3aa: CASSPLTGAYNEQFF
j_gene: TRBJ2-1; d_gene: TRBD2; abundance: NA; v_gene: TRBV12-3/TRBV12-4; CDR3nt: TGTGCCAGCAGAACGACTAGCGGGCATTACAATGAGCAGTTCTTC; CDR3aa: CASRTTSGHYNEQFF
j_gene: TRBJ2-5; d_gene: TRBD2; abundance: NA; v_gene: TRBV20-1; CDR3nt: TGCAGTGTGCGAGCGGGAGGGCAAGAGACCCAGTACTTC; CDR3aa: CSVRAGGQETQYF
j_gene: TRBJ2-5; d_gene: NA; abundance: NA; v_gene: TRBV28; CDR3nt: TGTGCCAGCAGTGCCGGATATGGGGACCAAGAGACCCAGTACTTC; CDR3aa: CASSAGYGDQETQYF
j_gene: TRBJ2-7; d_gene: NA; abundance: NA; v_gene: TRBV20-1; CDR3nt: TGCAGTGCTAGAGTCGGGGCAGGGGAATCCTACGAGCAGTACTTC; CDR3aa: CSARVGAGESYEQYF
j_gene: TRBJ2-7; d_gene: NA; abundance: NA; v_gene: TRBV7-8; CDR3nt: TGTGCCAGCAGCTTAGGGACAGACCGAACCTACGAGCAGTACTTC; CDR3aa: CASSLGTDRTYEQYF
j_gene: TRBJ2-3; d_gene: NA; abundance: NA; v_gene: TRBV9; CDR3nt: TGTGCCAGCAGCGTAGCTCCGGCGTCCAAGTCCACAGATACGCAGTATTTT; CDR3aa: CASSVAPASKSTDTQYF
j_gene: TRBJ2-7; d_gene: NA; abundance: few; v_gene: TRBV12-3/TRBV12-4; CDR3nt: TGTGCCAGCAGTTTAGGGAGACAGGTCTCCTACGAGCAGTACTTC; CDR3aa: CASSLGRQVSYEQYF
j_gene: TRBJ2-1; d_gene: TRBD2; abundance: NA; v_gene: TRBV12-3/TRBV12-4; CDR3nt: TGTGCCAGCAGTTTGGGCGGGAGAGGGTCCTACAATGAGCAGTTCTTC; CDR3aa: CASSLGGRGSYNEQFF
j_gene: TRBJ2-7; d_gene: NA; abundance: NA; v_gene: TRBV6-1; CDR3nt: TGTGCCAGCAGTCGACTACAGGGGGCGATGTCTAGCGGGAGAGGAGAGCAGTACTTC; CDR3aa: CASSRLQGAMSSGRGEQYF
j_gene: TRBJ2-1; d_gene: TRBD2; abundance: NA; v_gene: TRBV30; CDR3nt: TGTGCCTGGAGACCGGCGGGACTAGCGGGGGTCCAGTTCTTC; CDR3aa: CAWRPAGLAGVQFF